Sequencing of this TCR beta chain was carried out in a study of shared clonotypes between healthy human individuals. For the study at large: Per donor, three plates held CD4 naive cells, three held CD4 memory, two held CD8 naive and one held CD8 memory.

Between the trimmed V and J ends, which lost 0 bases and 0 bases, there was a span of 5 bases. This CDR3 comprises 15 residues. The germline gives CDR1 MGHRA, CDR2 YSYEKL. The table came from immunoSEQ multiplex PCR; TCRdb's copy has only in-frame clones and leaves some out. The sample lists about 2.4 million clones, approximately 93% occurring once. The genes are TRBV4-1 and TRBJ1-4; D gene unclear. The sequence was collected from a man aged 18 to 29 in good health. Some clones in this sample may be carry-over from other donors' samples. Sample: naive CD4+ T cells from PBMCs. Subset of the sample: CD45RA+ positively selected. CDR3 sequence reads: CASSQDSATNEKLFF. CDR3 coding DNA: TGCGCCAGCAGCCAAGACAGTGCAACTAATGAAAAACTGTTTTTT.